Described below is a single TCR beta chain sequence and its context. No antigen is known for it. Base-call qualities are not available, and no considerably larger clone is one nucleotide away. The CDR3 starts with the cysteine, ends with the phenylalanine, and has 17 residues. CDR3 DNA is the only sequence kept; it has 51 bases, read in frame from the first base. V has 0 bases trimmed and J has 4 bases trimmed; junction bases matching no gene number 11. From the germline V gene, CDR1 is SGHDT and CDR2 is YYEEEE. These data originate in a study of T cell changes during pregnancy in multiple sclerosis (dated by TCRdb to the late 2010s). Regarding the research as a whole: In women with multiple sclerosis, the researchers looked at how the T cell repertoire shifted as pregnancy progressed.

To prepare the library, the immunoSEQ multiplex PCR assay was applied. TCRdb re-hosts the immuneACCESS table, in-frame sequences only. Its copies lack some clones; in the studies checked, an unresolved V gene accounts for under half of them, and the cause for the rest is not known. The sample records 100,000 or so clones, about 90% of which are singletons. The ten largest clones take up 2.5% to 3.5% of the sample. Sequences were derived from peripheral blood, sampled in the second trimester of pregnancy. The source of this sequence is a female donor with multiple sclerosis, enrolled in a pregnancy study. The rearranged chain carries TRBV5-6 and TRBJ2-5, with 8 middle bases fitting TRBD1. CDR3 sequence: CASSLGRQGLGRETQYF. The bases are TGTGCCAGCAGCTTGGGGAGACAGGGGTTAGGTAGAGAGACCCAGTACTTC.